This T cell receptor (beta chain) was recovered during a study of blood T cell repertoires in COVID-19 (dated by TCRdb to the early 2020s). For the study in its entirety: The collaborator samples originated in the United States, Italy and Spain and spanned the acute and convalescent phases of COVID-19. Where available, HLA class I and class II types were taken from metadata supplied by the sample provider and were not determined by assay-based typing. Nearly every sample came with metadata listing a de-identified subject ID, COVID-19 status, age in years and sex. The repertoires were made available in a free public database intended to serve as a resource for research on the immune response to SARS-CoV-2. The prospective study material was composed of cDNA or gDNA derived from T cells, B-cell-depleted T cells, or PBMCs. The dataset comprised deeply sampled blood TCRbeta repertoires from subjects exposed to, actively infected with, or recovered from COVID-19. The samples were drawn from the first 160 participants of the ongoing ImmuneRACE study and from 950 to 1,500 subjects provided by 6 global collaborators. What the research found in general, with its limitations: The quantity of clinical and demographic metadata differed by source and by participant and was supplied without curation.

Comments on this clone: Its antigen has not been determined. Per-base qualities were not stored, and no clone one base away is much larger.

Participants in the prospective study were aged roughly 18 to 100 years, lived in under 30 United States geographic areas, and enrolled through a virtual design. In the prospective study, cohorts were assigned on the basis of participant-reported clinical history obtained from a screening survey and a study questionnaire. ImmuneRACE Cohort 3 recovered participants were defined by two consecutive negative NP/OP PCR tests, healthcare professional clearance, or symptom resolution. In the prospective study, whole blood, serum and a nasopharyngeal or oropharyngeal swab were collected from each participant by mobile phlebotomists. Additional blood draws and questionnaires over an approximately two-month period could optionally be provided by prospective study participants. Prospective study blood samples were shipped either frozen or at room temperature before DNA extraction. V lost 3 bases and J lost 2 bases, and the count of bases not matched to a germline gene is 6. The CDR3 runs 15 amino acids, cysteine and phenylalanine included. Kept here is only the CDR3 DNA, which spans 45 bases and is read in frame from base 1. Reading the germline V gene gives CDR1 SGDLS and CDR2 YYNGEE.

The immunoSEQ Assay, a bias-controlled multiplex PCR, was used to amplify TCRbeta CDR3 regions from genomic DNA. The paper's data handling went like this. Within the assay, amplification of reference gene primers was used to estimate how many nucleated cells each sample contained. To quantify the absolute abundance of each unique TCRbeta CDR3 rearrangement, sequence reads were collapsed and filtered. For each sample, productive Simpson clonality was calculated as the square root of Simpson's diversity index across productive rearrangements. TCRdb took this table from immuneACCESS and kept in-frame rearrangements with V and J called. Such tables lack part of the clones; where checked against another copy, unresolved V genes explain under half of the gap, and the rest is unexplained. V, J and clone size are taken as reported in that table, and D and trimming were inferred from the DNA itself. The table for this sample lists around 400,000 clones; around 83% of them were counted only once. 5.1% of the sample lies in the top ten.

The TCR sequence derives from a woman between 50 and 59 years old who had recovered from COVID-19. The receptor chain draws on TRBV9 and TRBJ2-5, and TRBD2 aligns with 8 junction nucleotides. The specimen was PBMCs or T cells enriched from blood (not recorded which). The sequence in DNA is TGTGCCAGCAGCGCCGGAGCGGGAGTACAAGAGACCCAGTACTTC. Translated, it gives CASSAGAGVQETQYF.